One and the same sample provided the 8 T cell receptor beta chains below, sequenced in a study of cytomegalovirus exposure and HLA in healthy donors. PCR amplification relied on 60 Vbeta primers (plus 13 Jbeta primers). Sequencing used immunoSEQ multiplex PCR; TCRdb keeps in-frame clones, though not all of them. The table gives tens of thousands of clones; the top ten clones make up approximately 2.1% of it. The sequencing input was PBMCs. Receptors were obtained from a female donor in good health and CMV-seronegative.

This chain connects TRBV6-5 to TRBJ1-1; D possibly corresponds to TRBD1 (6 bases). The CDR3 has 14 amino acids. Trimming removed 8 bases at V and 4 bases at J, with 17 bases between. Per the germline V gene, CDR1 is MNHEY and CDR2 is SVGAGI. The CDR3 here is CASSLFRGSTEAFF. CDR3 nucleotides: TGTGCCAGCTCCCTTTTCAGGGGAAGCACTGAAGCTTTCTTT.

The V and J genes are TRBV11-2 and TRBJ2-7; 7 nucleotides match TRBD2. The CDR3 spans 15 residues. V dropped 4 bases and J dropped 3; count of bases not matched to a gene: 9. In germline, CDR1 is SGHAT, CDR2 FQNNGV. The CDR3 region has the DNA TGTGCCAGCAGCTCACTCGATGGGGGGGTCTACGAGCAGTACTTC. It is translated as CASSSLDGGVYEQYF. The full variable domain, completed using reference TRBV11-2 and TRBJ2-7, is EAGVAQSPRYKIIEKRQSVAFWCNPISGHATLYWYQQILGQGPKLLIQFQNNGVVDDSQLPKDRFSAERLKGVDSTLKIQPAKLEDSAVYLCASSSLDGGVYEQYFGPGTRLTVT.

The CDR3 loop reads CASTQSTGAPRREQFF. The CDR3 nucleotides read TGTGCCAGCACCCAATCGACAGGGGCTCCCCGCAGGGAGCAGTTCTTC. The rearrangement links TRBV7-8 to TRBJ2-1; 8 positions agree with TRBD1. Trimming took 7 bases from V and 10 from J; bases not matched to a gene: 18. The length of the CDR3 is 16 residues. Germline V CDR1 and CDR2: SGHVS, FQNEAQ.

The rearrangement uses TRBV30 and TRBJ2-5, with 8 bases identical to TRBD2. This CDR3 spans 14 amino acids. The V gene's germline CDR1 is GTSNPN and CDR2 SVGIG (reference sequence). The J segment lost 5 bases and the V segment lost 4 bases, leaving 9 bases of the junction unmatched. The CDR3 reads CAWTKSGGSETQYF. CDR3 DNA: TGTGCCTGGACCAAAAGCGGGGGATCGGAGACCCAGTACTTC. Filled out from reference TRBV30 and TRBJ2-5, the complete variable domain reads SQTIHQWPATLVQPVGSPLSLECTVEGTSNPNLYWYRQAAGRGLQLLFYSVGIGQISSEVPQNLSASRPQDRQFILSSKKLLLSDSGFYLCAWTKSGGSETQYFGPGTRLLVL.

The chain joins TRBV5-1 to TRBJ1-1; 11 bases line up with TRBD1. CDR1 SGHRS and CDR2 YFSETQ come from the germline V gene. V gave up 3 bases and J gave up 3 bases; unmatched junction bases: 4. This CDR3 spans 15 amino acids. The DNA of the CDR3 is TGCGCCAGCAGCTCGCGGGACAGGGGGGACACTGAAGCTTTCTTT. Protein: CASSSRDRGDTEAFF.

The chain combines TRBV7-9 with TRBJ2-5, with TRBD2 matching over 9 bases. After removal of 1 base from V and 3 bases from J, the junction contained 6 bases not matched to a gene. This CDR3 has 16 residues. Looked up from germline, CDR1 is SEHNR and CDR2 is FQNEAQ (reference sequence). The CDR3 DNA reads as TGTGCCAGCAGCTTAGGGTCCGGGACTAGCAAAGAGACCCAGTACTTC. It translates to CASSLGSGTSKETQYF.

This chain links TRBV5-1 with TRBJ1-2; TRBD1 matches at 7 bases. CDR3 length equals 13 residues. Looked up from germline, CDR1 is SGHRS and CDR2 is YFSETQ. Germline trimming cut 3 bases from V and 4 bases from J; bases unmatched to any gene: 3. The CDR3 nucleotides are TGCGCCAGCAGCTCGGGACAGAGCTATGGCTACACCTTC. Residues: CASSSGQSYGYTF. The whole variable domain, filled in from reference TRBV5-1 and TRBJ1-2, reads KAGVTQTPRYLIKTRGQQVTLSCSPISGHRSVSWYQQTPGQGLQFLFEYFSETQRNKGNFPGRFSGRQFSNSRSEMNVSTLELGDSALYLCASSSGQSYGYTFGSGTRLTVV.

The chain is built from TRBV18 and TRBJ2-3; 13 positions match TRBD2. There are 20 residues in the CDR3. CDR1 is KGHSH and CDR2 is LQKENI in the germline V gene. Unmatched junction bases numbered 15, after V lost 6 bases and J lost 0 bases. The CDR3 DNA reads TGTGCCAGCTCGTCAGAGACTAGCGGGGGGAATTCCCACAGCACAGATACGCAGTATTTT. It codes for CASSSETSGGNSHSTDTQYF.